This TCR beta chain was sequenced for a study of early T cells in non-severe SARS-CoV-2 infection. The overall study: Sequencing targeted bulk RNA from unsorted whole blood, leaving chains unpaired.

In the case of this clonotype: Its antigen is undetermined.

Study-level findings and limits: VDJdb-based matching was biased toward anti-spike CD8 responses and missed private and CD4 specificities.

From germline, CDR1 is LGHNA and CDR2 YNFKEQ. Trimming pared 2 bases from V and 4 bases from J, leaving 14 bases between. The CDR3 runs to 15 residues. Unique molecular identifiers (one per individual cDNA molecule) were attached. TCRdb fed the 5' RACE reads into MiXCR, producing one record per CDR3 protein. The sample has roughly 80,000 distinct CDR3 sequences, 15% to 20% seen once. The TCR originated in an adult who was a healthcare worker with PCR-confirmed SARS-CoV-2 infection or an uninfected control (not recorded which). The genes are TRBV4-2 and TRBJ1-1; possible D gene TRBD1, 5 bases. The sequencing input was whole blood. CDR3 coding DNA: TGTGCCAGCAGCCAACTCCCGGGGGGTCCCACTGAAGCTTTCTTT. Amino acid sequence: CASSQLPGGPTEAFF.